These 25 T cell receptor beta chains were all obtained from the same sample, sequenced in a study of breast tumors, draining lymph nodes, adjacent tissues. TCRdb analysed the multiplex PCR reads with MiXCR anew, one entry per CDR3 protein. The sample yields approximately 100,000 distinct CDR3 sequences, 21% seen once. Axillary draining lymph nodes of breast cancer patients supplied the node samples. The sample was axillary lymph node tissue. The receptors originated from a female donor with breast cancer. Some clones in this sample may be carry-over from other donors' samples.

This sequence joins TRBV5-4 and TRBJ1-1; D possibly corresponds to TRBD1 (6 bases). The CDR3 covers 16 residues. V lost 4 bases and J lost 1, with 17 bases in between. Germline CDR1 and CDR2: SGHNT and YYREEE (reference sequence). The CDR3 reads CASSTPRGAQNTEAFF. As DNA, the CDR3 is TGTGCCAGCAGCACCCCCCGGGGGGCGCAGAACACTGAAGCTTTCTTT.

This clonotype came up many times. V usage is TRBV6-6 and J usage is TRBJ2-3; D uncertain. CDR3 length equals 15 residues. From germline, CDR1 is MNHNY and CDR2 SVGAGI (reference sequence). Trimming stripped 3 bases from V and 2 bases from J, with 12 bases between. For the CDR3, the DNA is TGTGCCAGCAGTTATGATCAGCTTAACACAGATACGCAGTATTTT. As protein: CASSYDQLNTDTQYF.

This clonotype has ten or more counts. The J gene is TRBJ2-5, the V gene TRBV20-1; TRBD1 aligns across 8 bases. This CDR3 is built from 14 residues. V trimming: 6 bases; J trimming: 4 bases; junction bases outside the gene matches: 10. CDR1 and CDR2 from the germline V gene are DFQATT and SNEGSKA (reference sequence). The CDR3 sequence is CSASGQGNVETQYF. As DNA, the CDR3 is TGCAGTGCCAGCGGACAGGGAAATGTAGAGACCCAGTACTTC.

This clonotype has just one count. This may be a read error, as it is one base from a much larger clone. The conserved phenylalanine or tryptophan normally closing the CDR3 is absent here, so this likely arose from a read error. The rearrangement links TRBV24-1 to TRBJ1-5; D not certain. V shed 4 bases and J shed 4 bases, with 4 bases lying between them. The CDR3 extends over 12 amino acids. The germline gives CDR1 KGHDR, CDR2 SFDVKD. The CDR3 DNA is TGTGCCACCAGTGAACAGAATCAGCCCCAGCATCTT. Amino acids: CATSEQNQPQHL.

This clonotype was counted ten times or more. The chain combines TRBV9 with TRBJ2-1; tentatively, D is TRBD2 (6 bases). With 5 bases removed from V and 4 bases from J, the gap between germline ends came to 19 bases. This CDR3 comprises 16 residues. The germline V gene encodes CDR1 SGDLS and CDR2 YYNGEE. The CDR3 bases are TGTGCCAGCAGTGGCGGAACCGGGACTCCGTACAATGAGCAGTTCTTC. Translated, it gives CASSGGTGTPYNEQFF.

This sequence joins TRBV27 and TRBJ2-3, with 8 nucleotides matching TRBD2. The junction had 16 bases not matched to a gene; V was cut back by 4 bases and J by 7 bases. CDR1 MNHEY and CDR2 SMNVEV come from the germline V gene (reference sequence). The CDR3 runs to 17 residues. The CDR3 protein is CASSSVPPHGGAYTQYF. DNA for the CDR3: TGTGCCAGCAGTTCCGTCCCCCCTCACGGGGGGGCTTATACGCAGTATTTT.

This clonotype was picked up many times. The chain joins TRBV10-3 to TRBJ1-4, with TRBD1 matching over 9 bases. This CDR3 comprises 14 residues. Trimming at V came to 6 bases and at J to 8 bases, leaving 7 bases not matched to a gene. CDR1 ENHRY and CDR2 SYGVKD come from the germline V gene. The CDR3: CAIRETGGSEKLFF. As DNA, the CDR3 is TGTGCCATCAGGGAGACAGGGGGGAGCGAAAAACTGTTTTTT.

There are many counts of this clonotype. This chain joins TRBV5-5 and TRBJ2-5; possible D gene TRBD2, 5 bases. Germline values: CDR1 SGHKS, CDR2 YYEKEE (reference sequence). The CDR3 totals 15 residues. Between the trimmed V and J ends, which lost 3 bases and 5 bases, there was a span of 17 bases. The CDR3 coding sequence is TGTGCCAGCAGCTACCCCGGACTCGCGTTGGAGACCCAGTACTTC. This codes for CASSYPGLALETQYF.

This clonotype was detected many times. This rearrangement joins TRBV30 to TRBJ1-2; 7 nucleotides agree with TRBD1. Trimming removed 4 bases from V and 3 bases from J; junction bases left unmatched: 5. Germline V lookup: CDR1 GTSNPN, CDR2 SVGIG (reference sequence). This CDR3 comprises 13 residues. The CDR3 loop reads CAWITRGYYGYTF. CDR3 in DNA: TGTGCCTGGATCACCAGGGGGTACTATGGCTACACCTTC.

J is TRBJ1-6 and V is TRBV19; D is possibly TRBD1 (5 bases). This CDR3 is built from 16 residues. From germline, CDR1 is LNHDA and CDR2 SQIVND (reference sequence). Trimming left V 5 bases short and J 5 bases short, with 16 bases between. CDR3 nucleotides: TGTGCCAGTAGTCGCACCGGGACGGAGAATAATTCACCCCTCCACTTT. Its translation: CASSRTGTENNSPLHF.

This CDR3 is CASSSGQGVIPYTGYTF. Here the CDR3 DNA reads TGTGCCAGCTCCTCGGGACAGGGGGTAATCCCCTATACCGGCTACACCTTC. The chain carries TRBV18 and TRBJ1-2, with 11 bases fitting TRBD1. Germline CDR1 is KGHSH and CDR2 is LQKENI. The CDR3 has 17 residues. With V trimmed by 6 bases and J by 8 bases, 17 bases remained unmatched.

This clonotype appeared many times. The genes are TRBV11-2 and TRBJ2-7; D uncertain. Germline-derived CDR1 and CDR2 are SGHAT and FQNNGV. The CDR3 has 16 residues. V lost 7 bases and J lost 2, with 21 bases in between. In DNA, the CDR3 is TGTGCCAGCACCCCGATGCGAACCTCCCAGCCCTACGAGCAGTACTTC. Translating gives CASTPMRTSQPYEQYF.

This clonotype was detected many times. The chain uses TRBV12-3 or TRBV12-4 and TRBJ1-2; perhaps TRBD1 as D (5 bases). V lost 7 bases, J lost 4 bases, and 13 bases lay in between. This CDR3 spans 13 amino acids. The DNA of the CDR3 is TGTGCCAGCATGGGCCAGGGTACCTATGGCTACACCTTC. Encoded protein: CASMGQGTYGYTF.

This clonotype was found many times. The chain combines TRBV9 with TRBJ2-1, with D possibly being TRBD2 (5 bases). The germline CDR1 and CDR2 sequences are SGDLS and YYNGEE. Trimming left V 2 bases short and J 0 bases short, with 9 bases between. The CDR3 sequence is 15 residues long. CDR3 in DNA: TGTGCCAGCAGCGTTCAAGGGAGCTCCTACAATGAGCAGTTCTTC. It specifies CASSVQGSSYNEQFF.

In this sample, this clonotype turned up many times. The chain couples TRBV30 to TRBJ2-1, with D possibly matching TRBD2 (6 bases). This CDR3 has 12 amino acids. V shed 3 bases and J shed 7 bases, with 10 bases lying between them. CDR1 is GTSNPN and CDR2 is SVGIG in the germline V gene (reference sequence). Written as DNA, the CDR3 is TGTGCCTGGAGCGGACTACAGAATGAGCAGTTCTTC. It specifies CAWSGLQNEQFF.

This clonotype turned up a few times. The rearrangement links TRBV3-1 to TRBJ2-5; possible D gene TRBD1, 5 bases. The ends were cut back, 3 bases at V and 5 bases at J, with 13 bases in the middle. The CDR3 consists of 14 residues. The V gene's germline CDR1 is LGHDT and CDR2 YNNKEL (reference sequence). Here the CDR3 DNA reads TGTGCCAGCAGCCACAGGGTCGCTGTGGAGACCCAGTACTTC. The encoded protein is CASSHRVAVETQYF.

The rearrangement uses TRBV2 and TRBJ2-1, with D uncertain. The germline V gene encodes CDR1 SNHLY and CDR2 FYNNEI. V lost 1 base, J lost 7 bases, and 14 bases lay in between. CDR3 length: 15 amino acids. This chain's CDR3 is CASSEGLEEVNEQFF. The CDR3 bases are TGTGCCAGCAGTGAAGGGCTAGAAGAAGTGAATGAGCAGTTCTTC.

In this sample, this clonotype turned up many times. This rearrangement joins TRBV5-1 to TRBJ2-3; perhaps TRBD2 as D (6 bases). This CDR3 comprises 15 residues. The germline V and J ends were trimmed by 0 bases and 5 bases, with 13 bases remaining between them. From germline, CDR1 is SGHRS and CDR2 YFSETQ. CDR3: CASSLEVGGGDTQYF. CDR3 bases: TGCGCCAGCAGCTTGGAGGTGGGGGGAGGAGATACGCAGTATTTT.

This clonotype came up many times. V is TRBV9 and J is TRBJ1-2; 9 positions match TRBD1. The CDR3 has 14 residues. Germline-derived CDR1 and CDR2 are SGDLS and YYNGEE. Trimming removed 4 bases from V and 8 bases from J; junction bases left unmatched: 9. The CDR3 bases are TGTGCCAGCAGCCCCGTACAGGGGGCGCTGGGCTACACCTTC. It translates to CASSPVQGALGYTF.

The chain joins TRBV11-3 to TRBJ1-1, with 8 positions matching TRBD1. After removal of 6 bases from V and 1 base from J, the junction contained 4 bases not matched to a gene. Germline CDR1 is SGHNT and CDR2 is YENEEA. This CDR3 region has 14 residues. The CDR3 region has the DNA TGTGCCAGCAGTCCCCAGGGGGCGAACACTGAAGCTTTCTTT. Translating it yields CASSPQGANTEAFF.

This chain connects TRBV5-1 to TRBJ1-1, with no clear D. This CDR3 is built from 15 residues. The V gene lost 4 bases and the J gene lost 6 bases, with 19 bases spanning the gap. Germline-derived CDR1 and CDR2 are SGHRS and YFSETQ. As DNA, the CDR3 is TGCGCCAGCAGCCCCGACTGGGTGGGGATGGCTGAAGCTTTCTTT. Translation gives CASSPDWVGMAEAFF.

This clonotype was observed many times. The chain couples TRBV7-2 to TRBJ2-5; D is possibly TRBD1 or TRBD2 (5 bases each). Germline values: CDR1 SGHTA, CDR2 FQGNSA. The CDR3 extends over 13 amino acids. V was pared by 7 bases and J by 2 bases, with 11 bases between. CDR3 sequence: CASTRGSQETQYF. CDR3 sequence (DNA): TGTGCCAGCACCCGGGGCAGTCAAGAGACCCAGTACTTC.

The rearrangement joins TRBV7-9 to TRBJ1-1; D is unresolved. The V gene's germline CDR1 is SEHNR and CDR2 FQNEAQ (reference sequence). The CDR3 sequence is 11 residues long. Trimming removed 5 bases from V and 1 base from J, with 2 bases in between. CDR3 loop: CASSRNTEAFF. The CDR3 nucleotides are TGTGCCAGCAGCAGGAACACTGAAGCTTTCTTT.

In regard to this clonotype: One end of the junction varies from germline; a read error may be responsible. V usage is TRBV5-1 and J usage is TRBJ1-4; D remains unclear. Germline values: CDR1 SGHRS, CDR2 YFSETQ. The CDR3 consists of 15 residues. The DNA for the CDR3 is TGCGCCAGCAGCCCCGGGCAGCTGCCAGCGGTAAAACTGCTTTTT. Amino acids: CASSPGQLPAVKLLF.

As to this clonotype: This sequence may be a read error, since a much larger clone differs from it by one base. The J gene is TRBJ1-5, the V gene TRBV6-5, with 11 bases identical to TRBD1. This CDR3 contains 15 residues. Germline loops: CDR1 MNHEY, CDR2 SVGAGI. The CDR3 reads CVSSSDRGRNQPQHF. In DNA, the CDR3 is TGTGTCAGCAGTTCGGACAGGGGGCGGAATCAGCCCCAGCATTTT.